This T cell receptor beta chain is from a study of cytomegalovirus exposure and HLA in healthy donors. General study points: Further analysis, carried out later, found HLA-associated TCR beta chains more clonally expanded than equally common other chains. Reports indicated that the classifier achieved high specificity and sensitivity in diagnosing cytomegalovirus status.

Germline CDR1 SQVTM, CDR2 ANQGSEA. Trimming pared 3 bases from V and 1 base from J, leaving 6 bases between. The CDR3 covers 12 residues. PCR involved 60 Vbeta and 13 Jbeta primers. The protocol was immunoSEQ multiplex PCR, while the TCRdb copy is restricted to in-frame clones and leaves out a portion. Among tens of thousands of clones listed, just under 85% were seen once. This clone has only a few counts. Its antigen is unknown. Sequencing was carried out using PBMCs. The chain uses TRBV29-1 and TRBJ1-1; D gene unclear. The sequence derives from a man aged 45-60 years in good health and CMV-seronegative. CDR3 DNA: TGCAGCGTTGATAGTGCGAACACTGAAGCTTTCTTT. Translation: CSVDSANTEAFF.